The 8 T cell receptor beta chains presented below share a single source sample, sequenced in a study of cytomegalovirus exposure and HLA in healthy donors. Measured with immunoSEQ multiplex PCR; TCRdb has only the in-frame clones, and not every one. The data contain some 250,000 clones, 90% of them seen just once; the ten biggest clones take up roughly 0.38%. Source material: PBMCs. These receptor sequences come from a woman aged 18-29 years in good health and CMV-seronegative.

This chain joins TRBV27 and TRBJ2-5; possible D gene TRBD2, 6 bases. CDR1 is MNHEY and CDR2 is SMNVEV in the germline V gene (reference sequence). The germline V and J ends were trimmed by 7 bases and 5 bases, with 20 bases remaining between them. The length of the CDR3 is 15 residues. Written as DNA, the CDR3 is TGTGCCAGCACCCTGGGACGGCCGGGGAGGGAGACCCAGTACTTC. Residues: CASTLGRPGRETQYF.

The chain uses TRBV5-1 and TRBJ2-5; 9 bases fit TRBD1. V gave up 6 bases and J gave up 5 bases; unmatched junction bases: 8. The CDR3 is 14 residues long. Germline V lookup: CDR1 SGHRS, CDR2 YFSETQ. The CDR3 DNA reads as TGCGCCAGCACGTTCGGGACAGGGTACGAGACCCAGTACTTC. Translating it yields CASTFGTGYETQYF.

The CDR3: CSVEGRPGADTQYF. The CDR3 coding sequence is TGCAGCGTTGAGGGCCGTCCGGGGGCAGATACGCAGTATTTT. The rearrangement joins TRBV29-1 to TRBJ2-3; tentatively, D is TRBD2 (6 bases). CDR1 is SQVTM, CDR2 ANQGSEA, per germline. The CDR3 has 14 amino acids. V lost 3 bases to trimming and J lost 4 bases, with 14 bases between them.

The CDR3: CASSPPGYSGTGDQPQHF. The CDR3 coding sequence is TGTGCCAGCAGTCCCCCAGGATATTCCGGGACAGGGGATCAGCCCCAGCATTTT. The V and J genes are TRBV28 and TRBJ1-5; 10 bases are shared with TRBD1. The CDR3 consists of 18 residues. V dropped 5 bases and J dropped 5; count of bases not matched to a gene: 15. Germline-derived CDR1 and CDR2 are MDHEN and SYDVKM.

The chain recombines TRBV7-2 with TRBJ2-5; 9 positions match TRBD2. This CDR3 is 17 amino acids long. With 5 bases clipped from V and 2 bases from J, the junction kept 12 bases outside the gene matches. CDR1 and CDR2 (germline): SGHTA, FQGNSA. The CDR3 is CASSLNQAGGGQETQYF. CDR3 nucleotide sequence: TGTGCCAGCAGCCTAAACCAAGCGGGGGGCGGGCAAGAGACCCAGTACTTC.

The V gene is TRBV6-1, the J gene TRBJ1-6; 7 positions match TRBD1. The CDR3 has 15 residues. CDR1 is MNHNS, CDR2 SASEGT, per germline. V shed 6 bases and J 3 bases; nucleotides not matched to a gene: 5. DNA for the CDR3: TGTGCCAGCAGGGAGGGACAGATCTATAATTCACCCCTCCACTTT. This gives the protein CASREGQIYNSPLHF.

The chain carries TRBV5-4 and TRBJ2-1; D gene unclear. Looked up from germline, CDR1 is SGHNT and CDR2 is YYREEE (reference sequence). The CDR3 is 13 amino acids. V dropped 0 bases and J dropped 6 bases, with 7 bases sitting between them. CDR3 region: CASSLGQVNEQFF. The CDR3 DNA follows: TGTGCCAGCAGCTTGGGCCAGGTCAATGAGCAGTTCTTC.

J is TRBJ2-3 and V is TRBV5-4, with TRBD1 as a possible D gene (5 bases). The CDR3 is 14 amino acids. Germline loops: CDR1 SGHNT, CDR2 YYREEE (reference sequence). The ends were cut back, 6 bases at V and 0 bases at J, with 11 bases in the middle. The CDR3 DNA reads as TGTGCCAGCAAGGACATAACTAGCACAGATACGCAGTATTTT. Translating it yields CASKDITSTDTQYF.